This T cell receptor beta chain was identified during a study of beta chain features in type 1 diabetes. In the study overall: Age, gender and cell yields were similar between patients and healthy donors. Study-level findings and limits: Within each of all four CD4+ subsets, Type 1 diabetes patients had TCRB CDR3s that were moderately but significantly shorter.

To note about this clone: Antigen specificity is unknown.

The CDR3 totals 13 residues. V trimming: 6 bases; J trimming: 3 bases; junction bases outside the gene matches: 5. Germline loops: CDR1 SSHAT, CDR2 FNYEAQ (reference sequence). CD45RO/CCR7/CD25/CD127/CD95/CD27 sorting isolated CD4+ naive, central memory, regulatory and stem cell-like memory cells. Sorted populations all had greater than 95% purity. Sequenced material consisted of expressed TCRB transcripts (all of the isolated RNA was reverse transcribed). Using immunoSEQ multiplex PCR, the repertoire was profiled, and TCRdb retains in-frame clones only, with some absent. The table shows about 160,000 clones, with 63% occurring only once.

The chain recombines TRBV7-7 with TRBJ2-7; 7 positions agree with TRBD1. This TCR came from a man aged 25 to 40 with type 1 diabetes. What was sequenced was naive CD4+ T cells from blood. The CDR3 is CASSRGQNYEQYF. The CDR3 nucleotides are TGTGCCAGCAGTCGGGGACAGAACTACGAGCAGTACTTC.